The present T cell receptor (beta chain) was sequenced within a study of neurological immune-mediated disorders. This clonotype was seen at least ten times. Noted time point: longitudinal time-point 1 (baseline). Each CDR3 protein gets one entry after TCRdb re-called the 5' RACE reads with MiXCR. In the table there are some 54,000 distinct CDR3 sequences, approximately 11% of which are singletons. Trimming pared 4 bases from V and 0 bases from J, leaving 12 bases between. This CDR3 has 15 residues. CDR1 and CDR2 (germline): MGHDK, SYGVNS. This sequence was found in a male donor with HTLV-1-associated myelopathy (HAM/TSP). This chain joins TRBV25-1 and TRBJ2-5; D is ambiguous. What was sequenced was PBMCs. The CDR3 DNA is TGTGCCAGCAGTGGGGTCACATCTTACCAAGAGACCCAGTACTTC. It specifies CASSGVTSYQETQYF. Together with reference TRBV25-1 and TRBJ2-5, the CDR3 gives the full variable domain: EADIYQTPRYLVIGTGKKITLECSQTMGHDKMYWYQQDPGMELHLIHYSYGVNSTEKGDLSSESTVSRIRTEHFPLTLESARPSHTSQYLCASSGVTSYQETQYFGPGTRLLVL.